This T cell receptor beta chain was recovered during a study of shared clonotypes between healthy human individuals. About the research overall: CD4 naive and CD4 memory each took three plates per donor, while CD8 naive took two and CD8 memory one.

All the donors were Caucasian adults who lived in Nashville, Tennessee. CDR3 length equals 14 residues. Germline CDR1 is LNHDA and CDR2 is SQIVND (reference sequence). With V trimmed by 7 bases and J by 10 bases, 15 bases remained unmatched. General study findings and limits: Several donors had about 5.1% of their naive CD4 clonotypes in common.

Generated by immunoSEQ multiplex PCR, the TCRdb table keeps only in-frame clones and is missing some. Of over 1.4 million clones in the sample, 96% are singletons; the top ten hold approximately 1.2%. Remarks on this clone: Its matching antigen is unknown.

The V and J genes are TRBV19 and TRBJ1-2, with TRBD1 matching 7 bases. The origin of this receptor is a man under 40 in good health. The sequencing sample was made of naive CD4+ T cells sorted from blood. Regarding subset: CD45RA+ positively selected. CDR3 in amino acids: CASKAYRDSVHYTF. The CDR3 DNA reads TGTGCCAGTAAAGCCTACCGGGACAGCGTTCACTACACCTTC.